These 22 T cell receptor beta chains share one sample of origin, sequenced in a study of blood T cell repertoires in COVID-19. Clones were read by immunoSEQ multiplex PCR, and TCRdb kept only the in-frame ones, dropping some. The sample shows roughly 200,000 clones, around nine tenths of them seen only once. Sequenced sample: peripheral blood. Receptors originate from a young man with active or convalescent COVID-19.

The table lists this clone with a count of one. The CDR3 DNA follows: TGTGCCAGTAGTATAGGACTAGCGGGCCTCAATGAGCAGTTCTTC. Its protein is CASSIGLAGLNEQFF. The chain links TRBV19 to TRBJ2-1; 10 nucleotides line up with TRBD2. This CDR3 is 15 amino acids long. Trimming removed 1 base from V and 6 bases from J; junction bases left unmatched: 3. Germline V gives CDR1 LNHDA, CDR2 SQIVND (reference sequence).

The CDR3 protein is CASSGRTGGKGEKLFF. The CDR3 nucleotides read TGTGCCAGCAGCGGTCGTACAGGGGGCAAGGGTGAAAAACTGTTTTTT. The chain joins TRBV28 to TRBJ1-4, with 9 bases identical to TRBD1. The CDR3 has 16 amino acids. CDR1 and CDR2 (germline): MDHEN, SYDVKM. V shed 6 bases, J shed 7 bases, and the junction held 12 bases outside the gene matches.

The chain joins TRBV15 to TRBJ1-1, with a weak D call TRBD1 (5 bases). V shed 7 bases and J shed 7 bases, with 16 bases lying between them. Germline V gene lookup returns CDR1 LNHNV and CDR2 YYDKDF (reference sequence). The CDR3 runs 13 residues. The chain's CDR3 is CATTIAGGVEAFF. Here the CDR3 DNA reads TGTGCCACCACTATTGCGGGAGGGGTTGAAGCTTTCTTT. The variable domain in full, with the rest retrieved from reference TRBV15 and TRBJ1-1, is DAMVIQNPRYQVTQFGKPVTLSCSQTLNHNVMYWYQQKSSQAPKLLFHYYDKDFNNEADTPDNFQSRRPNTSFCFLDIRSPGLGDTAMYLCATTIAGGVEAFFGQGTRLTVV.

The chain has TRBV7-2 and TRBJ2-1, with 7 bases lining up with TRBD1. Per the germline V gene, CDR1 is SGHTA and CDR2 is FQGNSA. Trimming removed 7 bases from V and 14 bases from J; junction bases left unmatched: 8. The CDR3 runs 11 residues. The CDR3 protein is CASTPGQAKFF. CDR3 nucleotides: TGTGCCAGCACACCCGGACAGGCGAAGTTCTTC.

V usage is TRBV5-8 and J usage is TRBJ2-1; 9 bases line up with TRBD2. Germline V gene lookup returns CDR1 SGHTS and CDR2 YDEGEE. This CDR3 spans 20 amino acids. V lost 0 bases to trimming and J lost 1 base; unmatched junction nucleotides: 14. In nucleotides, the CDR3 is TGTGCCAGCAGCTTGGCCCTGGAGCGGGAGGAAGGTAGGTCCTACAATGAGCAGTTCTTC. Amino acids: CASSLALEREEGRSYNEQFF.

The V call is TRBV5-1, the J call TRBJ2-7; TRBD1 aligns across 8 bases. The CDR3 extends over 16 amino acids. Germline loops: CDR1 SGHRS, CDR2 YFSETQ. V gave up 0 bases and J gave up 0 bases; unmatched junction bases: 5. The CDR3 nucleotides are TGCGCCAGCAGCTTGGTCGACAGGGGAAGCTCCTACGAGCAGTACTTC. Its protein product is CASSLVDRGSSYEQYF.

This clone has only one observation. DNA of the CDR3: TGTGCCAGCAGCCACTCCTCTCGGACAGGGGGTGCCGAGCAGTACTTC. Translating it yields CASSHSSRTGGAEQYF. V is TRBV7-9 and J is TRBJ2-7, with TRBD1 matching 10 bases. This CDR3 has 16 amino acids. J gave up 6 bases and V 5 bases, and 13 bases lay outside the gene matches. Germline CDR1 and CDR2: SEHNR and FQNEAQ (reference sequence).

The chain combines TRBV7-2 with TRBJ2-7; 8 nucleotides agree with TRBD2. This CDR3 spans 15 amino acids. With V trimmed by 2 bases and J by 4 bases, 7 bases remained unmatched. CDR1 and CDR2 from the germline V gene are SGHTA and FQGNSA. The CDR3 loop reads CASSLPGLGVYEQYF. The CDR3, as DNA: TGTGCCAGCAGCTTACCGGGACTAGGGGTATACGAGCAGTACTTC.

The chain joins TRBV19 to TRBJ1-5; 9 nucleotides agree with TRBD1. The germline V gene has CDR1 LNHDA and CDR2 SQIVND (reference sequence). Germline trimming cut 2 bases from V and 4 bases from J; bases unmatched to any gene: 6. The CDR3 is 16 residues long. The CDR3 bases are TGTGCCAGTAGTATAACAGGGGGCAGGCGGAATCAGCCCCAGCATTTT. Its protein product is CASSITGGRRNQPQHF.

The chain recombines TRBV15 with TRBJ2-7; TRBD2 matches at 7 bases. CDR1 LNHNV and CDR2 YYDKDF come from the germline V gene (reference sequence). The V segment lost 0 bases and the J segment 0 bases; nucleotides outside the gene matches: 17. The CDR3 is 20 residues long. In DNA, the CDR3 is TGTGCCACCAGCAGAGATAGACCGGGAGGTCTGGGGAGACGCTCCTACGAGCAGTACTTC. The encoded protein is CATSRDRPGGLGRRSYEQYF.

This sequence joins TRBV7-9 and TRBJ2-7, with 8 bases identical to TRBD1. The germline V gene has CDR1 SEHNR and CDR2 FQNEAQ (reference sequence). This CDR3 contains 14 residues. Losses at the gene ends were 5 bases for V and 4 bases for J; bases not matched to a gene: 7. The CDR3 is CASSDTGQGYEQYF. The CDR3 DNA follows: TGTGCCAGCAGCGACACCGGACAGGGATACGAGCAGTACTTC.

The CDR3 loop reads CASSLRVAGDTGELFF. The CDR3 DNA is TGCGCCAGCAGCTTGAGGGTCGCGGGAGACACCGGGGAGCTGTTTTTT. The J gene is TRBJ2-2, the V gene TRBV5-1, with 7 bases lining up with TRBD2. Germline assignment: CDR1 SGHRS and CDR2 YFSETQ. Trimming cost V 1 base and J 3 bases; bases outside gene matches: 6. CDR3 length: 16 residues.

The chain has TRBV21-1 and TRBJ2-7; the table names TRBD2, a call not compared with the DNA. TRBV21-1 is a pseudogene segment. CDR3 length: 21 residues. The CDR3 nucleotides are TGTGCCAGCAGCTATAGACGAAATAAACCGGGACTAGGCTTAACACGGGGGACTATAATCTTC. This sequence encodes CASSYRRNKPGLGLTRGTIIF.

V is TRBV27 and J is TRBJ1-1; 7 nucleotides agree with TRBD1. J was trimmed by 0 bases and V by 3 bases; bases with no gene match: 4. Germline V gene sequence: CDR1 MNHEY, CDR2 SMNVEV (reference sequence). The CDR3 length is 15 residues. This CDR3 is CASSFTGVMNTEAFF. DNA of the CDR3: TGTGCCAGCAGTTTTACAGGGGTAATGAACACTGAAGCTTTCTTT.

This clone was seen only once. The genes are TRBV27 and TRBJ2-2; D is possibly TRBD2 (5 bases). V was trimmed by 3 bases and J by 4 bases, leaving 12 bases between them. Germline CDR1 MNHEY, CDR2 SMNVEV (reference sequence). There are 15 residues in the CDR3. The CDR3 DNA follows: TGTGCCAGCAGTTTCGGGGTTATGGGCACCGGGGAGCTGTTTTTT. Amino acids: CASSFGVMGTGELFF.

This clone is a singleton in its sample. The chain couples TRBV9 to TRBJ2-3; possibly TRBD2 for D (5 bases). Germline-derived CDR1 and CDR2 are SGDLS and YYNGEE. Trimming shortened V by 7 bases and J by 0 bases, and 12 bases separated the two germline ends. The CDR3 spans 14 residues. DNA of the CDR3: TGTGCCAGCGGCGCTGAGGGTAGCACAGATACGCAGTATTTT. This encodes CASGAEGSTDTQYF.

This clone was observed once. The rearrangement links TRBV27 to TRBJ1-6; D is possibly TRBD1 (5 bases). V lost 8 bases, J lost 5 bases, and 10 bases lay in between. This CDR3 has 13 amino acids. Germline V gene lookup returns CDR1 MNHEY and CDR2 SMNVEV (reference sequence). CDR3 DNA: TGTGCCAGCGGCCGACAGAATAATTCACCCCTCCACTTT. It is translated as CASGRQNNSPLHF.

The chain is built from TRBV11-2 and TRBJ2-7; a weak D match, TRBD2 (5 bases). The length of the CDR3 is 15 residues. CDR1 and CDR2 (germline): SGHAT, FQNNGV. The germline V and J ends were trimmed by 3 bases and 6 bases, with 18 bases remaining between them. CDR3 amino acids: CASSLSSGKGSEQYF. CDR3 coding DNA: TGTGCCAGCAGCTTGTCGAGCGGCAAAGGTTCCGAGCAGTACTTC.

This chain links TRBV7-9 with TRBJ2-7; 12 nucleotides line up with TRBD2. CDR1 is SEHNR, CDR2 FQNEAQ, per germline (reference sequence). V dropped 5 bases and J dropped 3; count of bases not matched to a gene: 5. The CDR3 consists of 15 residues. The chain's CDR3 is CASSDGLAGLYEQYF. In DNA form, the CDR3 reads TGTGCCAGCAGCGACGGACTAGCGGGACTCTACGAGCAGTACTTC.

CDR3 sequence (DNA): TGTGCCAGCAGTTACGGACAGAACAATTCACCCCTCCACTTT. It yields the protein CASSYGQNNSPLHF. The chain is built from TRBV6-5 and TRBJ1-6, with D perhaps matching TRBD1 (6 bases). There are 14 residues in the CDR3. CDR1 and CDR2 from the germline V gene are MNHEY and SVGAGI. Trimming stripped 2 bases from V and 7 bases from J, with 9 bases between.

With respect to this clone: Other DNA sequences in the sample encode the same CDR3. The chain employs TRBV19 and TRBJ1-5; 10 bases are a match to TRBD1. Germline CDR1 LNHDA, CDR2 SQIVND (reference sequence). The J segment lost 2 bases and the V segment lost 4 bases, leaving 2 bases of the junction unmatched. There are 15 residues in the CDR3. The CDR3 bases are TGTGCCAGTAGTAAAGGACAGGGGGGCAATCAGCCCCAGCATTTT. Translation: CASSKGQGGNQPQHF.

The V call is TRBV27, the J call TRBJ2-1; 10 bases fit TRBD1. CDR1 is MNHEY, CDR2 SMNVEV, per germline (reference sequence). The CDR3 is made up of 14 amino acids. The V and J ends lost 5 bases and 8 bases, in that order; junction bases with no gene match: 6. CDR3 in amino acids: CASSPRQGADEQFF. The DNA for the CDR3 is TGTGCCAGCAGTCCCCGACAGGGGGCGGATGAGCAGTTCTTC.